This entry lists 17 T cell receptor beta chains sequenced from one sample in a study of regulatory T cells in long-lasting Graves disease. Researchers made TCR beta libraries by using iRepertoire HTBI primers and running Arm-PCR on CDR3 regions. TCRdb called the multiplex PCR reads again in MiXCR, with one record for every CDR3 protein. The data contain over 400,000 distinct CDR3 sequences, around 15% of them singletons. The sample's time point: newly diagnosed GD, antithyroid drugs for less than 3 months. Generation of the TCR library employed RNA extracted from PBMCs. A further study also used this sample, focusing on T cells in Graves' hyperthyroidism and ophthalmopathy.

The material was peripheral blood mononuclear cells (PBMCs), obtained at new diagnosis, from a patient treated with antithyroid drugs. The receptors originated from a woman aged 45-59 years with Graves disease.

The rearrangement uses TRBV6-2 or TRBV6-3 and TRBJ2-7, with TRBD1 as a possible D gene (6 bases). This CDR3 is built from 17 residues. The V gene's germline CDR1 is MNHEY and CDR2 SVGEGT. The V gene lost 5 bases and the J gene lost 2 bases, with 22 bases spanning the gap. The chain's CDR3 is CASSEYPLTGTPYEQYF. CDR3 sequence (DNA): TGTGCCAGCAGTGAATACCCCCTGACAGGTACCCCCTACGAGCAGTACTTC.

In its sample, this clonotype was seen a few times. As DNA, the CDR3 is TGTGCCAGCAGCGTCCGACTAGCGGTTCCAGCAGATACGCAGTATTTT. Translation: CASSVRLAVPADTQYF. The gene calls are TRBV9 and TRBJ2-3, with TRBD2 matching 9 bases. The V segment lost 2 bases and the J segment 4 bases; nucleotides outside the gene matches: 8. The CDR3 is 16 amino acids. Per germline, CDR1 SGDLS and CDR2 YYNGEE. Full variable domain (outside the CDR3, taken from reference TRBV9 and TRBJ2-3): DSGVTQTPKHLITATGQRVTLRCSPRSGDLSVYWYQQSLDQGLQFLIQYYNGEERAKGNILERFSAQQFPDLHSELNLSSLELGDSALYFCASSVRLAVPADTQYFGPGTRLTVL.

This clonotype turned up a few times. The chain recombines TRBV6-1 with TRBJ2-7; TRBD2 agrees at 8 bases. The germline V gene encodes CDR1 MNHNS and CDR2 SASEGT. V shed 5 bases and J 1 base; nucleotides not matched to a gene: 19. The CDR3 sequence is 19 residues long. The CDR3 DNA reads as TGTGCCAGCAGTCGCTTCCCTCGCTCCTTAGCGGGATCATCCTACGAGCAGTACTTC. Translating it yields CASSRFPRSLAGSSYEQYF.

This chain links TRBV28 with TRBJ2-7, with 8 bases aligning to TRBD1. The ends lost 1 base at V and 6 bases at J; junction bases unmatched: 5. CDR1 is MDHEN and CDR2 is SYDVKM in the germline V gene. The CDR3 runs 14 residues. The CDR3 reads CASSLSDRDCEQYF. CDR3 sequence (DNA): TGTGCCAGCAGTTTATCGGACAGGGACTGCGAGCAGTACTTC.

This clonotype was seen many times. The genes are TRBV28 and TRBJ2-5; 8 nucleotides agree with TRBD2. The junction had 2 bases not matched to a gene; V was cut back by 4 bases and J by 1 base. The CDR3 loop spans 14 amino acids. Germline CDR1 MDHEN, CDR2 SYDVKM. Here the CDR3 reads CASSWGTSQETQYF. CDR3 nucleotides: TGTGCCAGCAGTTGGGGGACTAGCCAAGAGACCCAGTACTTC.

This clonotype occurred many times. The chain employs TRBV20-1 and TRBJ2-3; TRBD2 matches at 10 bases. The V segment lost 5 bases and the J segment 4 bases; nucleotides outside the gene matches: 21. This CDR3 has 19 residues. Germline CDR1 and CDR2: DFQATT and SNEGSKA (reference sequence). The CDR3 reads CSASLSTIAGGLVADTQYF. CDR3 DNA: TGCAGTGCTTCTCTCTCCACGATAGCGGGAGGTCTGGTAGCAGATACGCAGTATTTT.

This clonotype was found many times. The rearrangement uses TRBV7-3 and TRBJ1-3; D is unclear. V lost 5 bases to trimming and J lost 0 bases, with 11 bases between them. The CDR3 length is 15 residues. Germline assignment: CDR1 SGHTA and CDR2 FQGTGA. For the CDR3, the DNA is TGTGCCAGCAGCCGTGGTGGCCACTCTGGAAACACCATATATTTT. Translated: CASSRGGHSGNTIYF.

Note on this clonotype: This may stem from a read error, because a much larger clone lies one nucleotide away. J is TRBJ2-5 and V is TRBV6-5; D assignment may be TRBD1 or TRBD2 (5 bases each). Deletions cut 2 bases from V and 0 bases from J, with 10 bases between. The germline CDR1 and CDR2 sequences are MNHEY and SVGAGI. This CDR3 comprises 15 residues. CDR3 protein: CASSYLGADQETQYF. The CDR3 region has the DNA TGTGCCAGCAGTTACCTCGGGGCTGACCAAGAGACCCAGTACTTC.

This clonotype was picked up many times. The chain is built from TRBV27 and TRBJ1-5; 9 bases map to TRBD1. The V gene end was trimmed by 6 bases and the J gene end by 7 bases; junction bases not matched to a gene: 13. CDR1 is MNHEY and CDR2 is SMNVEV in the germline V gene (reference sequence). The CDR3 is 16 residues long. Here the CDR3 DNA reads TGTGCCAGCAGCCAAGACCCCCGGGACAGGGACCAGCCCCAGCATTTT. Translating it yields CASSQDPRDRDQPQHF.

The chain uses TRBV28 and TRBJ2-7, with D possibly TRBD2 on 7 matching bases. Germline-derived CDR1 and CDR2 are MDHEN and SYDVKM. V dropped 3 bases and J dropped 5 bases, with 14 bases sitting between them. The length of the CDR3 is 14 residues. CDR3 amino acids: CASSFRGEGHEQYF. The DNA of the CDR3 is TGTGCCAGCAGTTTTAGGGGGGAGGGCCACGAGCAGTACTTC.

This clonotype was found many times. V gene TRBV3-1 combines with J gene TRBJ2-3, with 8 bases that match TRBD2. The trim removed 0 bases at V and 2 bases at J, leaving 10 bases unmatched. The CDR3 length is 18 residues. Germline V gene sequence: CDR1 LGHDT, CDR2 YNNKEL (reference sequence). In DNA, the CDR3 is TGTGCCAGCAGCCAAGATTTGGGGCGGGAGGACTACACAGATACGCAGTATTTT. It specifies CASSQDLGREDYTDTQYF.

This clonotype occurred many times. V usage is TRBV7-3 and J usage is TRBJ2-1; 9 nucleotides line up with TRBD2. The CDR3 length is 15 residues. Germline V gene lookup returns CDR1 SGHTA and CDR2 FQGTGA. With V trimmed by 2 bases and J by 8 bases, 7 bases remained unmatched. CDR3 nucleotide sequence: TGTGCCAGCAGCTTAGGCGGGAGGGCCAGGGATGAGCAGTTCTTC. Its translation is CASSLGGRARDEQFF.

The chain links TRBV14 to TRBJ2-3; D unclear. Between the trimmed V and J ends, which lost 5 bases and 2 bases, there was a span of 11 bases. Germline CDR1 and CDR2: SGHDN and FVKESK. The CDR3 extends over 14 amino acids. The CDR3 protein is CASSYRRPTDTQYF. In DNA, the CDR3 is TGTGCCAGCAGCTACCGAAGGCCCACAGATACGCAGTATTTT.

This clonotype was detected many times. The chain carries TRBV20-1 and TRBJ2-1, with 13 bases that match TRBD2. Germline lookup yields CDR1 DFQATT and CDR2 SNEGSKA (reference sequence). The CDR3 covers 14 residues. V shed 4 bases and J 7 bases; nucleotides not matched to a gene: 4. This CDR3 is CSAMGLAGSNEQFF. Written as DNA, the CDR3 is TGCAGTGCTATGGGACTAGCGGGATCAAATGAGCAGTTCTTC.

This clonotype occurred many times. The chain's CDR3 is CASSLTMVWRYEQYF. DNA of the CDR3: TGTGCCAGCAGTTTAACGATGGTCTGGCGCTACGAGCAGTACTTC. The J gene is TRBJ2-7, the V gene TRBV6-2 or TRBV6-3; D call uncertain. CDR3 length equals 15 residues. Looked up from germline, CDR1 is MNHEY and CDR2 is SVGEGT. V dropped 4 bases and J dropped 3 bases, with 16 bases sitting between them.

This clonotype was counted ten times or more. The chain carries TRBV10-3 and TRBJ2-1, with TRBD2 matching 13 bases. J was trimmed by 5 bases and V by 8 bases; bases with no gene match: 30. Germline assignment: CDR1 ENHRY and CDR2 SYGVKD. This CDR3 contains 23 residues. CDR3 sequence reads: CAIQSNSNLQSNQLAGGDNEQFF. The CDR3 coding sequence is TGTGCCATCCAGAGCAACTCCAACCTCCAGAGCAACCAACTAGCGGGAGGGGACAATGAGCAGTTCTTC.

Details on this clonotype: Just one base apart from a much larger clone, this may be a read error. The rearrangement joins TRBV6-1 to TRBJ2-2, with D perhaps TRBD1 (5 bases). Per the germline V gene, CDR1 is MNHNS and CDR2 is SASEGT. This CDR3 spans 14 amino acids. The ends were cut back, 6 bases at V and 5 bases at J, with 13 bases in the middle. CDR3 coding DNA: TGTGCCAGCAGGCAAGGGGTCGAGACCGGGGAGCTGTTTTTT. Translation: CASRQGVETGELFF.